This entry lists 9 T cell receptor beta chains sequenced from one sample in a study of T cell clonotyping in hematopoietic cell transplantation (dated by TCRdb to the early 2020s). The library was produced with the immunoSEQ multiplex PCR assay. TCRdb stores this immuneACCESS table with in-frame sequences only. Part of the clones is absent; in the studies checked, under half of the shortfall reflects unresolved V genes, and no reason is known for the rest. This sample comprises 25,000 to 35,000 clones, 85% to 95% of them detected only once. Of the sample, around 2% falls within the top ten clones. The time point label corresponds to: recipient sample about 28 days before transplant, after cytoreduction. This specimen was peripheral blood mononuclear cells, taken before stem cell transplant. Receptor source: a man in his forties or fifties with acute myeloid leukemia. Some clones in this sample may be carry-over from other donors' samples.

This clone was seen just once. The chain combines TRBV2 with TRBJ2-6; 7 bases match TRBD1. From germline, CDR1 is SNHLY and CDR2 FYNNEI. The length of the CDR3 is 15 residues. V shed 5 bases, J shed 13 bases, and the junction held 14 bases outside the gene matches. The CDR3: CASSKGQVPGEVLTF. The DNA of the CDR3 is TGTGCCAGCAGTAAAGGACAGGTTCCGGGCGAAGTCCTGACTTTC.

The chain's CDR3 is CSVGHNEQFF. Here the CDR3 DNA reads TGCAGCGTTGGACATAATGAGCAGTTCTTC. The chain recombines TRBV29-1 with TRBJ2-1; D gene uncertain. This CDR3 has 10 residues. Trimming removed 4 bases from V and 7 bases from J, with 5 bases in between. In germline, CDR1 is SQVTM, CDR2 ANQGSEA.

This rearrangement joins TRBV19 to TRBJ1-1, with a tentative D call TRBD1 (5 bases). Trimming stripped 1 base from V and 3 bases from J, with 12 bases between. The CDR3 totals 15 residues. Germline V gives CDR1 LNHDA, CDR2 SQIVND (reference sequence). The DNA for the CDR3 is TGTGCCAGTAGTATAGCTGAGGGGAAGTACACTGAAGCTTTCTTT. This gives the protein CASSIAEGKYTEAFF.

The chain links TRBV1 to TRBJ2-5; the table's TRBD1 call for D was not verified on the DNA. TRBV1 is noted as a pseudogene. The CDR3 contains 16 residues. The CDR3: CTSSQAGPGGQETQYF. CDR3 nucleotides: TGCACCAGCAGCCAAGCAGGCCCAGGGGGGCAAGAGACCCAGTACTTC.

The chain combines TRBV9 with TRBJ1-2, with 8 bases that match TRBD1. Looked up from germline, CDR1 is SGDLS and CDR2 is YYNGEE. CDR3 size: 13 residues. With 4 bases clipped from V and 5 bases from J, the junction kept 4 bases outside the gene matches. CDR3 nucleotide sequence: TGTGCCAGCAGCACAAGGACAGGGTATGGCTACACCTTC. It translates to CASSTRTGYGYTF.

The chain carries TRBV25-1 and TRBJ2-1; 11 bases match TRBD2. V lost 5 bases to trimming and J lost 7 bases; unmatched junction nucleotides: 10. This CDR3 region has 16 residues. The germline V gene encodes CDR1 MGHDK and CDR2 SYGVNS. In nucleotides, the CDR3 is TGTGCCAGCAGTCCTAGGCGACTAGCGGGAAAGAATGAGCAGTTCTTC. Protein product: CASSPRRLAGKNEQFF.

This chain joins TRBV28 and TRBJ2-7; D unresolved. The length of the CDR3 is 15 residues. V was pared by 5 bases and J by 0 bases, with 14 bases between. Germline-derived CDR1 and CDR2 are MDHEN and SYDVKM. In nucleotides, the CDR3 is TGTGCCAGCAGTCTAGAGAGCAGGTTCTCCTACGAGCAGTACTTC. Translated, it gives CASSLESRFSYEQYF.

This sequence joins TRBV18 and TRBJ1-2; 7 bases agree with TRBD1. Germline V gene sequence: CDR1 KGHSH, CDR2 LQKENI. V was pared by 0 bases and J by 2 bases, with 3 bases of the junction left unmatched. This CDR3 has 15 amino acids. This CDR3 reads CASSPPPDRNYGYTF. The CDR3, as DNA: TGTGCCAGCTCACCACCGCCGGACAGGAACTATGGCTACACCTTC.

CDR3 DNA sequence: TGTGCCAAACAGGGGGTCATGAACACTGAAGCTTTCTTT. The encoded protein is CAKQGVMNTEAFF. The gene calls are TRBV2 and TRBJ1-1; 8 bases are a match to TRBD1. With 10 bases clipped from V and 0 bases from J, the junction kept 4 bases outside the gene matches. The CDR3 has 13 residues. In germline, CDR1 is SNHLY, CDR2 FYNNEI. The full variable domain, in which reference TRBV2 and TRBJ1-1 provide the parts outside the CDR3, is EPEVTQTPSHQVTQMGQEVILRCVPISNHLYFYWYRQILGQKVEFLVSFYNNEISEKSEIFDDQFSVERPDGSNFTLKIRSTKLEDSAMYFCAKQGVMNTEAFFGQGTRLTVV.